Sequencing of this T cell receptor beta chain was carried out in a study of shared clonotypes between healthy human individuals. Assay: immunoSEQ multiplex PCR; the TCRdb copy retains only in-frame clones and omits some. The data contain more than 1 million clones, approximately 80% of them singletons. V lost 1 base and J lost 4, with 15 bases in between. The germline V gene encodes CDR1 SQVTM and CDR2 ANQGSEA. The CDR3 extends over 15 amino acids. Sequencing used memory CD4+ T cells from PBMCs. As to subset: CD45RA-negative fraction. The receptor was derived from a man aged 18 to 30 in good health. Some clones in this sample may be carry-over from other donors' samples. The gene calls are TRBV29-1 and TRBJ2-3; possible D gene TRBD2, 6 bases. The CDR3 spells CSVEGDSKGPDTQYF. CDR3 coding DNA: TGCAGCGTTGAAGGGGACTCCAAGGGCCCAGATACGCAGTATTTT.